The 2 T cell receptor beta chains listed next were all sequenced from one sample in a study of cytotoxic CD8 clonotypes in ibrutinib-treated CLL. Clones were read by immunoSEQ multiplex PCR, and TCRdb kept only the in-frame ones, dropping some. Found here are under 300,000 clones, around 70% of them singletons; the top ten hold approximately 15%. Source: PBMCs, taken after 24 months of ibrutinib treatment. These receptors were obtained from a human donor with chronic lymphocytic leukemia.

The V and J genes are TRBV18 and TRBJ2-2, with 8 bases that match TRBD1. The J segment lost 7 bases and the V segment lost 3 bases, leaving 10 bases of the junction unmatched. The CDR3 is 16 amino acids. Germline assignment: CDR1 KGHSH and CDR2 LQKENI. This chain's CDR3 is CASSPRPGQAVGELFF. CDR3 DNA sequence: TGTGCCAGCTCACCTAGACCGGGACAGGCCGTCGGGGAGCTGTTTTTT.

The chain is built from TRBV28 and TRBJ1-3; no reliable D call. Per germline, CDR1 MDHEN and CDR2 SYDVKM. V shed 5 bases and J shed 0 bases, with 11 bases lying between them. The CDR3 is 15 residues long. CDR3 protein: CASSRDAVSGNTIYF. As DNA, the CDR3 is TGTGCCAGCAGTAGAGACGCCGTCTCTGGAAACACCATATATTTT.